These 21 T cell receptor beta chains came from one sample sequenced in a study of blood T cell repertoires in COVID-19. Method: immunoSEQ multiplex PCR; TCRdb's copy keeps in-frame clones and lacks some. The sample has 65,000 to 90,000 clones; 75% to 85% are singletons. The sequenced sample consisted of peripheral blood. The receptors were gathered from an elderly woman with acute or convalescent COVID-19.

The chain employs TRBV4-1 and TRBJ2-1; 8 nucleotides line up with TRBD2. Per the germline V gene, CDR1 is MGHRA and CDR2 is YSYEKL. The junction had 14 bases not matched to a gene; V was cut back by 6 bases and J by 7 bases. The CDR3 loop spans 16 amino acids. The CDR3 DNA follows: TGCGCCAGCAGATTCGGACTAAGCGGGAGCCTTAATGAGCAGTTCTTC. Residues: CASRFGLSGSLNEQFF.

J is TRBJ2-7 and V is TRBV21-1; the table assigns TRBD2, which was not confirmed against the DNA. TRBV21-1 is designated a pseudogene. The CDR3 sequence is 20 residues long. The CDR3 loop is CASSKANPGTSGRRLHEQYF. The CDR3 nucleotides are TGTGCCAGCAGCAAAGCGAATCCCGGGACTAGCGGGAGACGTCTACACGAGCAGTACTTC.

V usage is TRBV5-1 and J usage is TRBJ1-4, with a possible D match to TRBD1 (6 bases). The V end was cut by 10 bases, the J end by 5 bases, with 18 bases between. The CDR3 runs to 14 residues. CDR1 is SGHRS and CDR2 is YFSETQ in the germline V gene. CDR3 coding DNA: TGCGCCCACGGACAGTCAAAAGGGAATGAAAAACTGTTTTTT. It specifies CAHGQSKGNEKLFF.

As to this clone: Other nucleotide sequences in the sample specify the same CDR3. The genes are TRBV5-1 and TRBJ2-7, with 7 bases that match TRBD1. There are 15 residues in the CDR3. Germline CDR1 reads SGHRS; CDR2 reads YFSETQ. The J segment lost 0 bases and the V segment lost 0 bases, leaving 3 bases of the junction unmatched. CDR3: CASSLGGTVSYEQYF. In DNA form, the CDR3 reads TGCGCCAGCAGCTTGGGGGGGACAGTCTCCTACGAGCAGTACTTC. The whole variable domain, remainder taken from reference TRBV5-1 and TRBJ2-7, is KAGVTQTPRYLIKTRGQQVTLSCSPISGHRSVSWYQQTPGQGLQFLFEYFSETQRNKGNFPGRFSGRQFSNSRSEMNVSTLELGDSALYLCASSLGGTVSYEQYFGPGTRLTVT.

The genes are TRBV7-2 and TRBJ2-3, with 13 bases matching TRBD2. V lost 0 bases and J lost 4; bases outside the gene matches: 10. The CDR3 spans 19 residues. From germline, CDR1 is SGHTA and CDR2 FQGNSA. The CDR3 DNA follows: TGTGCCAGCAGCTTAGCACGGACTAGCGGGAGCCGAGGAGCAGATACGCAGTATTTT. Translated, it gives CASSLARTSGSRGADTQYF.

This chain's CDR3 is CASSLDRSSGNTIYF. The CDR3 DNA follows: TGTGCCAGCAGCTTGGACAGGAGCTCTGGAAACACCATATATTTT. The V gene is TRBV5-5, the J gene TRBJ1-3; D might be TRBD1 (5 bases). CDR3 size: 15 residues. Trimming removed 0 bases at V and 0 bases at J, with 7 bases between. Germline CDR1 is SGHKS and CDR2 is YYEKEE (reference sequence). The whole variable domain, filled in from reference TRBV5-5 and TRBJ1-3, reads DAGVTQSPTHLIKTRGQQVTLRCSPISGHKSVSWYQQVLGQGPQFIFQYYEKEERGRGNFPDRFSARQFPNYSSELNVNALLLGDSALYLCASSLDRSSGNTIYFGEGSWLTVV.

This clone has just one count. V gene TRBV5-1 combines with J gene TRBJ2-3, with 12 bases that match TRBD2. Trimming removed 0 bases from V and 4 bases from J; junction bases left unmatched: 0. This CDR3 comprises 15 residues. CDR1 is SGHRS, CDR2 YFSETQ, per germline. The CDR3: CASSLGLAGADTQYF. The CDR3 DNA reads TGCGCCAGCAGCTTGGGACTAGCGGGAGCAGATACGCAGTATTTT.

V usage is TRBV7-3 and J usage is TRBJ2-3; 9 bases map to TRBD2. CDR3 size: 16 residues. V shed 5 bases and J 1 base; nucleotides not matched to a gene: 7. CDR1 SGHTA and CDR2 FQGTGA come from the germline V gene. DNA of the CDR3: TGTGCCAGCAGCCGGGGAACTAGCGGGCGCACAGATACGCAGTATTTT. This sequence encodes CASSRGTSGRTDTQYF.

The chain uses TRBV6-5 and TRBJ2-7; 8 bases are a match to TRBD2. V lost 6 bases, J lost 5 bases, and 3 bases stayed unmatched. CDR1 is MNHEY, CDR2 SVGAGI, per germline. This CDR3 spans 12 amino acids. CDR3 residues: CASSAGGNEQYF. In DNA, the CDR3 is TGTGCCAGCAGCGCGGGAGGAAACGAGCAGTACTTC.

The chain recombines TRBV18 with TRBJ2-1, with a tentative D call TRBD2 (6 bases). Germline assignment: CDR1 KGHSH and CDR2 LQKENI. V lost 6 bases and J 5 bases, leaving 14 bases between the germline ends. This CDR3 has 14 residues. CDR3 DNA sequence: TGTGCCAGCTCCCGATGGGACTCGAACAATGAGCAGTTCTTC. This encodes CASSRWDSNNEQFF. Combining the CDR3 with reference TRBV18 and TRBJ2-1 gives the whole variable domain NAGVMQNPRHLVRRRGQEARLRCSPMKGHSHVYWYRQLPEEGLKFMVYLQKENIIDESGMPKERFSAEFPKEGPSILRIQQVVRGDSAAYFCASSRWDSNNEQFFGPGTRLTVL.

This chain links TRBV11-1 with TRBJ1-5; D is uncertain. This CDR3 spans 13 amino acids. The germline V gene has CDR1 SGHAT and CDR2 FQDESV (reference sequence). The V gene lost 1 base and the J gene lost 7 bases, with 8 bases spanning the gap. CDR3 region: CASSLGAGQPQHF. CDR3 sequence (DNA): TGTGCCAGCAGCTTAGGGGCGGGCCAGCCCCAGCATTTT.

The V gene is TRBV27, the J gene TRBJ1-6; the match to TRBD1 covers 9 bases. In germline, CDR1 is MNHEY, CDR2 SMNVEV (reference sequence). J was trimmed by 9 bases and V by 3 bases; bases with no gene match: 9. This CDR3 comprises 16 residues. The CDR3 loop is CASSFNRGRIVSPLHF. The CDR3 region has the DNA TGTGCCAGCAGTTTCAACAGGGGGCGTATAGTTTCACCCCTCCACTTT.

The chain recombines TRBV6-2 or TRBV6-3 with TRBJ1-5; 10 bases line up with TRBD1. Germline trimming cut 2 bases from V and 5 bases from J; bases unmatched to any gene: 6. CDR1 and CDR2 from the germline V gene are MNHEY and SVGEGT. CDR3 length: 16 amino acids. The CDR3 coding sequence is TGTGCCAGCAGTTACCTCCGGACAGGGGGGGATCAGCCCCAGCATTTT. This translates into CASSYLRTGGDQPQHF.

The rearrangement links TRBV7-2 to TRBJ2-3; 13 positions agree with TRBD2. The J segment lost 2 bases and the V segment lost 5 bases, leaving 4 bases of the junction unmatched. Germline V gene sequence: CDR1 SGHTA, CDR2 FQGNSA. The CDR3 is 16 amino acids. The CDR3 region has the DNA TGTGCCAGCAGCCTAGGGACTAGCGGGACCACAGATACGCAGTATTTT. Protein sequence: CASSLGTSGTTDTQYF.

This sequence joins TRBV4-2 and TRBJ1-5; D gene ambiguous. The V gene lost 2 bases and the J gene lost 3 bases, with 11 bases spanning the gap. The CDR3 runs to 15 residues. Germline CDR1 and CDR2: LGHNA and YNFKEQ. CDR3 nucleotide sequence: TGTGCCAGCAGCCAACGTGGAGACCCCAATCAGCCCCAGCATTTT. It specifies CASSQRGDPNQPQHF.

The chain couples TRBV18 to TRBJ1-2; a weak D match, TRBD1 (6 bases). There are 15 residues in the CDR3. V was pared by 2 bases and J by 0 bases, with 10 bases between. The V gene's germline CDR1 is KGHSH and CDR2 LQKENI. The CDR3 nucleotides read TGTGCCAGCTCACCATTACGGGACACTAACTATGGCTACACCTTC. It is translated as CASSPLRDTNYGYTF.

J is TRBJ2-3 and V is TRBV5-1; 7 bases align to TRBD2. Looked up from germline, CDR1 is SGHRS and CDR2 is YFSETQ. This CDR3 has 16 residues. The V and J ends lost 4 bases and 2 bases, in that order; junction bases with no gene match: 10. CDR3 region: CASSPQGSGFTDTQYF. For the CDR3, the DNA is TGCGCCAGCAGCCCTCAGGGTAGCGGGTTCACAGATACGCAGTATTTT.

The rearrangement joins TRBV4-1 to TRBJ1-1; 8 bases fit TRBD1. The V segment lost 2 bases and the J segment 2 bases; nucleotides outside the gene matches: 4. The length of the CDR3 is 15 residues. Germline assignment: CDR1 MGHRA and CDR2 YSYEKL. DNA for the CDR3: TGCGCCAGCAGCCAATTGGGACAGGACAACACTGAAGCTTTCTTT. Translating it yields CASSQLGQDNTEAFF.

The chain uses TRBV19 and TRBJ2-5; 11 bases align to TRBD1. Germline assignment: CDR1 LNHDA and CDR2 SQIVND (reference sequence). Unmatched junction bases numbered 6, after V lost 5 bases and J lost 4 bases. This CDR3 region has 15 residues. The CDR3 DNA sequence: TGTGCCAGTAGTCCCGGGACAGGGGGATTAGAGACCCAGTACTTC. It encodes CASSPGTGGLETQYF.

The V call is TRBV28, the J call TRBJ2-7; TRBD1 might be the D (5 bases). Trimming left V 4 bases short and J 0 bases short, with 13 bases between. Germline CDR1 MDHEN, CDR2 SYDVKM. The CDR3 is 15 amino acids. Written as DNA, the CDR3 is TGTGCCAGCAGTTCATGGGGCAGGGCCTCCTACGAGCAGTACTTC. Translating gives CASSSWGRASYEQYF. Using reference TRBV28 and TRBJ2-7 for the parts outside the CDR3, the full variable domain is DVKVTQSSRYLVKRTGEKVFLECVQDMDHENMFWYRQDPGLGLRLIYFSYDVKMKEKGDIPEGYSVSREKKERFSLILESASTNQTSMYLCASSSWGRASYEQYFGPGTRLTVT.

The rearrangement joins TRBV5-1 to TRBJ2-2; D remains unclear. The CDR3 is 16 residues long. The germline CDR1 and CDR2 sequences are SGHRS and YFSETQ. Trimming took off 2 bases at V and 2 bases at J, with 13 bases between the two ends. The CDR3 sequence is CASSLEVIDNTGELFF. DNA for the CDR3: TGCGCCAGCAGCTTAGAGGTCATCGATAACACCGGGGAGCTGTTTTTT.